The 9 T cell receptor beta chains below all came from one sample that was sequenced in a study of blood T cells in healthy people across ages. A second 7 to 11 cycle PCR used barcoded and J-beta primers. In TCRdb, the 5' RACE reads were re-called with MiXCR into one record per CDR3 protein. The table records 650,000 to 1,000,000 distinct CDR3 sequences, roughly 46% of them present only once. Sequencing was carried out using blood. The origin of the receptors is a man of 80 years or more in good health.

This clonotype was observed once. The V call is TRBV29-1, the J call TRBJ2-3; no definite D call. This CDR3 is built from 10 residues. Germline V gives CDR1 SQVTM, CDR2 ANQGSEA. V was cut by 6 bases and J by 4 bases, with 5 bases left in between. In nucleotides, the CDR3 is TGCAGCGTCTCGCCAGATACGCAGTATTTT. Translated: CSVSPDTQYF.

The rearrangement links TRBV28 to TRBJ1-1; D gene ambiguous. Between the trimmed V and J ends, which lost 6 bases and 11 bases, there was a span of 19 bases. The CDR3 covers 13 residues. Germline lookup yields CDR1 MDHEN and CDR2 SYDVKM. This chain's CDR3 is CASRNPGRGLAFF. CDR3 DNA: TGTGCCAGCAGGAACCCCGGACGGGGATTGGCTTTCTTT.

This clonotype was found a few times. The rearrangement links TRBV7-9 to TRBJ1-2; tentative D call: TRBD1 (5 bases). V was shortened by 1 base and J by 10 bases, with 16 bases between the two germline ends. This CDR3 is 14 amino acids long. Germline values: CDR1 SEHNR, CDR2 FQNEAQ (reference sequence). In DNA, the CDR3 is TGTGCCAGCAGCTTAGGGGGGGTGACAGACATCTACACCTTC. The encoded protein is CASSLGGVTDIYTF.

About this clonotype: A much larger clone is a single base away; this may be a read error. V usage is TRBV28 and J usage is TRBJ2-7; D is uncertain. CDR3 length: 16 residues. CDR1 is MDHEN, CDR2 SYDVKM, per germline. In DNA, the CDR3 is TGTGTCAGCAGTTCACCCCTAGGACGGACGACCTACGAGCAGTACTTC. This sequence encodes CVSSSPLGRTTYEQYF.

The chain has TRBV29-1 and TRBJ2-7; the match to TRBD2 covers 10 bases. Germline V CDR1 and CDR2: SQVTM, ANQGSEA. Germline trimming cut 6 bases from V and 6 bases from J; bases unmatched to any gene: 8. The CDR3 is made up of 13 amino acids. CDR3 loop: CSVALAGEGEQYF. CDR3 coding DNA: TGCAGCGTGGCCCTAGCGGGAGAGGGCGAGCAGTACTTC.

The J gene is TRBJ2-1, the V gene TRBV5-1, with 8 bases fitting TRBD1. The CDR3 runs to 14 residues. V trimming: 6 bases; J trimming: 13 bases; junction bases outside the gene matches: 15. Germline values: CDR1 SGHRS, CDR2 YFSETQ. The CDR3 protein is CASKLSGGEETQFF. CDR3 DNA sequence: TGCGCCAGCAAGTTATCAGGGGGCGAGGAGACCCAGTTCTTC.

V usage is TRBV5-1 and J usage is TRBJ1-4; the D gene is possibly TRBD1 (6 bases). Germline V gene data show CDR1 as SGHRS and CDR2 as YFSETQ. The CDR3 has 16 amino acids. With 0 bases removed from V and 1 base from J, the gap between germline ends came to 10 bases. DNA for the CDR3: TGCGCCAGCAGCTTGGACCCGACAGGAACTAATGAAAAACTGTTTTTT. Amino acids: CASSLDPTGTNEKLFF.

V is TRBV3-1 and J is TRBJ2-7; 11 positions match TRBD2. CDR3 size: 15 residues. The V gene's germline CDR1 is LGHDT and CDR2 YNNKEL (reference sequence). The trim removed 4 bases at V and 3 bases at J, leaving 5 bases unmatched. CDR3 loop: CASSLFTSGSYEQYF. The CDR3, as DNA: TGTGCCAGCAGCCTCTTCACTAGCGGGAGCTACGAGCAGTACTTC.

As for this clonotype: An end of the junction differs from the germline gene, which may be a read error. The V gene is TRBV7-7, the J gene TRBJ2-2; D gene uncertain. The CDR3 loop spans 13 amino acids. Germline V gene sequence: CDR1 SSHAT, CDR2 FNYEAQ (reference sequence). CDR3 bases: TGTGCTAGCAGCCCGTACCCAACCGGGGAGCTGTTTTTT. It is translated as CASSPYPTGELFF.